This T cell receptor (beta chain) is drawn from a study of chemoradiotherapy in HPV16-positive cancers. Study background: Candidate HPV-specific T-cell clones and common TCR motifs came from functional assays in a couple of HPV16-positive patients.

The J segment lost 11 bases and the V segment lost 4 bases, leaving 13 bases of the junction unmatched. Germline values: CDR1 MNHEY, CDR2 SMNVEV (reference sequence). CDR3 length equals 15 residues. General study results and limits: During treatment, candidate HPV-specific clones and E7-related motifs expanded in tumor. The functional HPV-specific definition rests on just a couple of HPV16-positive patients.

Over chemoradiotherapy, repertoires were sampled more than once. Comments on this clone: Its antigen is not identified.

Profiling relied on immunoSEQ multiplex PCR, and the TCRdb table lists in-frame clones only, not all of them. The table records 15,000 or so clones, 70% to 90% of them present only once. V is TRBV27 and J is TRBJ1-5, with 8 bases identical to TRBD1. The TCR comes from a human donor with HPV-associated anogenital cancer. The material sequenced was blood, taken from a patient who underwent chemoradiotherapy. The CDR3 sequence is CASSSRAGGVSAQHF. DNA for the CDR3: TGTGCCAGCAGTTCCCGCGCAGGGGGCGTTTCAGCCCAGCATTTT.